The next 22 T cell receptor delta chains were all read from a single sample in a study of gamma-delta T cells after stem cell transplantation. TCRdb made new clone calls on the RT-PCR reads using CATT. The sample holds over 1,000 delta-chain clones, 2.5% to 3.5% seen once. Sequencing was performed on gamma-delta T cells. Receptors were obtained from a human donor. It is not recorded whose cells these are; they may come from a transplant donor.

This clone was detected only a few times. This probably arose from a read error, given a far larger clone one base away. The chain recombines TRDV2 with TRDJ1, with 7 bases matching TRDD3. Looked up from germline, CDR1 is GEAIGNYY and CDR2 is EKD. The CDR3 spans 16 residues. The CDR3 DNA reads TGTGCCTGTGACACCTTGGATACGCGGGGGACCGATAAACCCATCTTT. This codes for CACDTLDTRGTDKPIF.

As concerns this clone: This likely traces to a read error, being one base from a far larger clone. The V call is TRDV2, the J call TRDJ1, with D unclear. The CDR3 has 13 residues. Germline V gene sequence: CDR1 GEAIGNYY, CDR2 EKD. CDR3 coding DNA: TGTGCCTGTGACACGTTCAACACCGATAAACCCATCTTT. Residues: CACDTFNTDKPIF.

A note on this clone: A far larger clone is off by one base, so a read error is likely. This CDR3 is also generated by other DNA sequences in the sample. The rearrangement links TRDV2 to TRDJ3, with 10 nucleotides matching TRDD3. CDR1 and CDR2 (germline): GEAIGNYY, EKD. The CDR3 has 20 residues. CDR3 DNA: TGTGCCTGTGATCGAATCGAAACTGGGGGATCCTCCTGGGACACCCGGCAGATGTTTTTC. Translation: CACDRIETGGSSWDTRQMFF.

This clone was counted only a few times. TCRdb attributes to this sequence the protein of a much larger clone, which differs from the DNA translation at residue 12; a read error is likely, and the protein displayed is translated from the DNA. The rearrangement links TRDV2 to TRDJ1, with 7 bases fitting TRDD3. This CDR3 is built from 14 residues. Germline-derived CDR1 and CDR2 are GEAIGNYY and EKD. The CDR3 here is CACDTLGGPDKPIF. The DNA of the CDR3 is TGTGCCTGTGACACCCTTGGGGGACCCGATAAACCCATCTTT.

This clone appeared a few times. TCRdb attributes to this sequence the protein of a much larger clone, which differs from the DNA translation at residue 6; a read error is likely, and the protein displayed is translated from the DNA. The chain links TRDV2 to TRDJ1; 12 bases match TRDD3. The CDR3 sequence is 17 residues long. Per germline, CDR1 GEAIGNYY and CDR2 EKD. CDR3 nucleotides: TGTGCCTGTGACACCATACTGGGGGATACTAACACAGATAAACTCATCTTT. It encodes CACDTILGDTNTDKLIF.

Of note for this clone: This DNA's translation differs at residue 15 from TCRdb's protein, which comes from a much larger clone; a read error is likely, and the protein shown is translated from the DNA. The chain has TRDV2 and TRDJ1, with 10 bases fitting TRDD3. The CDR3 loop spans 20 amino acids. Trimming took 3 bases from V and 3 from J; bases not matched to a gene: 21. Germline V gives CDR1 GEAIGNYY, CDR2 EKD. The DNA of the CDR3 is TGTGCCTGTGACCCACTGGGGGATTCGGGTGGACAGGATAACGCCGATAAACTCATCTTT. Amino acid sequence: CACDPLGDSGGQDNADKLIF.

About this clone itself: TCRdb's protein, taken from a much larger clone, differs from this DNA's translation at residue 9, likely owing to a read error; the protein displayed comes from the DNA. The chain combines TRDV2 with TRDJ1; TRDD3 matches at 7 bases. This CDR3 region has 17 residues. With 3 bases clipped from V and 0 bases from J, the junction kept 12 bases outside the gene matches. Looked up from germline, CDR1 is GEAIGNYY and CDR2 is EKD. CDR3 sequence: CACDGVLGNPNTDKLIF. As DNA, the CDR3 is TGTGCCTGTGACGGGGTACTGGGGAATCCGAACACCGATAAACTCATCTTT.

In this sample, this clone turned up a few times. The protein TCRdb lists belongs to a much larger clone and differs from this DNA's translation at residue 5, which points to a read error; the protein shown is made from the DNA. The rearrangement links TRDV2 to TRDJ1; perhaps TRDD3 as D (6 bases). This CDR3 has 17 residues. Trimming pared 3 bases from V and 0 bases from J, leaving 19 bases between. CDR1 is GEAIGNYY and CDR2 is EKD in the germline V gene. The CDR3, as DNA: TGTGCCTGTGACGCCGTCGGGGGACCTATGTACACCGATAAACTCATCTTT. This translates into CACDAVGGPMYTDKLIF.

This clone was observed a handful of times. A far larger clone is only one base removed, so a read error is likely. The sample holds other DNA sequences that translate to the same CDR3. This chain connects TRDV2 to TRDJ1; a weak D match, TRDD3 (6 bases). Between the trimmed V and J ends, which lost 0 bases and 0 bases, there was a span of 16 bases. The V gene's germline CDR1 is GEAIGNYY and CDR2 EKD. This CDR3 has 17 residues. DNA of the CDR3: TGTGCCTGTGACACCGTACTGGGAGATACTAACACCGATAAACTCATCTTT. Translating it yields CACDTVLGDTNTDKLIF.

The sample holds a few counts of this clone. With only one base between it and a far larger clone, this is likely a read error. The same CDR3 also results from other DNA sequences found in this sample. V gene TRDV2 combines with J gene TRDJ3; weak D call: TRDD3 (6 bases). Per germline, CDR1 GEAIGNYY and CDR2 EKD. The CDR3 is made up of 19 amino acids. V lost 2 bases, J lost 0 bases, and 16 bases lay in between. The DNA of the CDR3 is TGTGCCTGTGACAGGGTGGCTGGGGAAAGCTCCTGGGACACCCGACAGATGTTTTTC. It encodes CACDRVAGESSWDTRQMFF.

This clone was recorded a few times. A read error is the likely source, as a far larger clone sits one nucleotide away. V usage is TRDV2 and J usage is TRDJ1, with 7 bases lining up with TRDD3. Germline lookup yields CDR1 GEAIGNYY and CDR2 EKD. V dropped 5 bases and J dropped 0; count of bases not matched to a gene: 23. CDR3 length equals 20 residues. For the CDR3, the DNA is TGTGCCTGTGGCACGCTGGGGGTTTCCAACTATCGTTTTGACACCGATAAACTCATCTTT. It is translated as CACGTLGVSNYRFDTDKLIF.

This clone is judged medium-sized. This likely came from a read error, as a far larger clone is one base away. The chain carries TRDV2 and TRDJ1, with 13 bases aligning to TRDD3. Looked up from germline, CDR1 is GEAIGNYY and CDR2 is EKD. The length of the CDR3 is 19 residues. This CDR3 reads CACDTLILGDTATTDKPIF. CDR3 nucleotides: TGTGCCTGTGACACCCTTATACTGGGGGATACGGCTACCACCGATAAACCCATCTTT.

This clone occurred a few times. The protein given by TCRdb reflects a much larger clone and differs at residue 18 from this DNA's translation, likely from a read error; the protein shown is the DNA's translation. The chain recombines TRDV2 with TRDJ3; tentative D call: TRDD3 (6 bases). This CDR3 region has 19 residues. Per the germline V gene, CDR1 is GEAIGNYY and CDR2 is EKD. The CDR3 region has the DNA TGTGCCTGTGACACCATGGGGGGACCTAGCTCCTGGGACACCCGACAGATGATTTTC. Protein sequence: CACDTMGGPSSWDTRQMIF.

This clone has only a few counts. The protein TCRdb gives is from a much larger clone and does not agree with this DNA's translation at residue 4, likely a read error; the protein shown here comes from the DNA. The sample contains more than one DNA sequence encoding this CDR3. V and J are TRDV2 and TRDJ1; D is perhaps TRDD3 (6 bases). This CDR3 has 17 amino acids. Trimming removed 5 bases at V and 1 base at J, with 22 bases between. CDR1 is GEAIGNYY, CDR2 EKD, per germline. The CDR3 sequence: CACGLVGASAITDKLIF. The CDR3 coding sequence is TGTGCCTGTGGCCTCGTGGGGGCTTCGGCAATCACCGATAAACTCATCTTT.

The rearrangement joins TRDV2 to TRDJ1; D may be TRDD2 (6 bases). The V and J ends lost 0 bases and 1 base respectively, with 32 bases between them. Germline CDR1 and CDR2: GEAIGNYY and EKD. The CDR3 has 22 residues. The CDR3 region is CACDTVRARGSAFRHGTDKLIF. The DNA of the CDR3 is TGTGCCTGTGACACCGTGCGAGCCCGCGGGTCAGCCTTCCGACATGGCACCGATAAACTCATCTTT.

This clone occurred a few times. TCRdb has a much larger clone's protein, which differs at residue 9 from the translation of this DNA, likely because of a read error; what is shown is the protein translated from the DNA. In nucleotides, the CDR3 is TGTGCCTGTGACACCGTTGGGGGAAGCTGGGGGATACGGTCGGAGAACGATAAACTCATCTTT. Translated, it gives CACDTVGGSWGIRSENDKLIF. The chain is built from TRDV2 and TRDJ1, with 12 bases matching TRDD3. Per the germline V gene, CDR1 is GEAIGNYY and CDR2 is EKD. This CDR3 contains 21 residues. The V and J ends lost 0 bases and 4 bases, in that order; junction bases with no gene match: 20.

As for this clone: TCRdb records a much larger clone's protein for this DNA, with a difference at residue 4 that likely arises from a read error; the protein given is the translation of the DNA. The chain combines TRDV2 with TRDJ1; 12 nucleotides match TRDD3. The CDR3 totals 17 residues. Germline CDR1 reads GEAIGNYY; CDR2 reads EKD. CDR3 DNA: TGTGCCTGTGGCACCGTACTGGGGGATACTAACACCGATAAACTCATCTTT. It specifies CACGTVLGDTNTDKLIF.

As regards this clone: TCRdb's protein for this DNA is that of a much larger clone and differs from the translation at residue 18, likely a read error; the protein shown is the DNA translation. The chain combines TRDV2 with TRDJ1; 10 bases are a match to TRDD3. Germline V gene data show CDR1 as GEAIGNYY and CDR2 as EKD. This CDR3 is 20 amino acids long. The CDR3 bases are TGTGCCTGTGACCCACTGGGGGATTCGGGTGGACAGGATAACACCGATAAAATCATCTTT. Its protein is CACDPLGDSGGQDNTDKIIF.

This clone was counted once. A far larger clone is one nucleotide away, so this likely arose from a read error. V usage is TRDV1 and J usage is TRDJ1; 11 bases are a match to TRDD3. This CDR3 is 24 amino acids long. Germline assignment: CDR1 TSWWSYY and CDR2 QGS. CDR3 nucleotides: TGTGCTATTGGGAGCTTCCCAAACTGGGGGATATTCCCCTACATAACATCGTACACCGATAAACTCATCTTT. Protein product: CAIGSFPNWGIFPYITSYTDKLIF.

About this clone itself: One base separates it from a far larger clone, so it is likely a read error. This rearrangement joins TRDV2 to TRDJ1; TRDD3 agrees at 7 bases. The CDR3 contains 15 residues. CDR1 is GEAIGNYY and CDR2 is EKD in the germline V gene. J was trimmed by 3 bases and V by 1 base; bases with no gene match: 7. The CDR3 DNA follows: TGTGCCTGTGACACTTTACTGGGGTACGCCGATAAACTCATCTTT. Protein product: CACDTLLGYADKLIF.

This clone was observed a few times. Only one base separates this from a far larger clonotype, so it likely reflects a read error. Different DNA sequences within this sample yield the same CDR3. J is TRDJ1 and V is TRDV2; TRDD3 agrees at 9 bases. The CDR3 is 20 residues long. V trimming: 2 bases; J trimming: 0 bases; junction bases outside the gene matches: 18. The V gene's germline CDR1 is GEAIGNYY and CDR2 EKD. CDR3 bases: TGTGCCTGTGACAAACTTGATGAACTGGGGGACCGCACCCACACCGATAAACTCATCTTT. Protein sequence: CACDKLDELGDRTHTDKLIF.

In its sample, this clone ranks as medium-sized (0.01 to 0.1%). The rearrangement joins TRDV2 to TRDJ1; TRDD3 aligns across 13 bases. The ends lost 3 bases at V and 1 base at J; junction bases unmatched: 7. This CDR3 has 17 residues. Germline loops: CDR1 GEAIGNYY, CDR2 EKD. For the CDR3, the DNA is TGTGCCTGTGACCTACTGGGGGATACGGCTACCACCGATAAACTCATCTTT. Its translation: CACDLLGDTATTDKLIF.